This is a list of T cell receptor beta chains from one sample in a study of blood T cell repertoires in COVID-19. Produced via immunoSEQ multiplex PCR; TCRdb's table is partial and in-frame only. Here the sample spans about 71,000 clones, roughly 90% being singletons. The sequenced sample was peripheral blood. All receptors derive from a young man with acute or convalescent COVID-19. The CDR3 runs from the conserved cysteine through the conserved F or W. A D gene is named only where the DNA matches it firmly. Some rows mark clone size as missing; the rest say once, few, many or name a class of expanded clone.

j_gene | d_gene | abundance | v_gene | CDR3aa | CDR3nt
TRBJ1-3 | . | . | TRBV9 | CASSSAGGWGNTIYF | TGTGCCAGCAGCTCCGCGGGAGGTTGGGGAAACACCATATATTTT
TRBJ1-5 | TRBD1 | . | TRBV9 | CASSPGTAQYNQPQHF | TGTGCCAGCAGCCCAGGGACAGCTCAATACAATCAGCCCCAGCATTTT
TRBJ1-2 | TRBD1 | few | TRBV3-1/TRBV3-2 | CASSLRTGGNYGYTF | TGTGCCAGCAGCCTCCGGACAGGGGGTAACTATGGCTACACCTTC
TRBJ1-2 | . | . | TRBV19 | CASKGLQGRDYGYTF | TGTGCCAGTAAGGGACTACAGGGTAGGGACTATGGCTACACCTTC
TRBJ1-3 | . | . | TRBV12-3/TRBV12-4 | CASSFGGRNTIYF | TGTGCCAGCAGCTTCGGGGGGAGGAACACCATATATTTT
TRBJ1-2 | . | . | TRBV5-8 | CASSSGTTYGYTF | TGTGCCAGCAGCTCCGGGACTACCTATGGCTACACCTTC
TRBJ1-1 | . | . | TRBV3-1/TRBV3-2 | CASSQVGRGNTEAFF | TGTGCCAGCAGCCAAGTAGGCAGGGGGAACACTGAAGCTTTCTTT
TRBJ2-1 | . | . | TRBV11-2 | CASSSRSGLMRNEQFF | TGTGCCAGCAGCTCACGAAGCGGACTAATGCGCAATGAGCAGTTCTTC
TRBJ1-1 | TRBD1 | . | TRBV19 | CASSHDRGRTEAFF | TGTGCCAGTAGTCATGACAGGGGCCGCACTGAAGCTTTCTTT
TRBJ1-2 | . | once | TRBV3-1/TRBV3-2 | CASSQGGGSYGYTF | TGTGCCAGCAGCCAAGGGGGGGGTTCCTATGGCTACACCTTC
TRBJ1-2 | . | . | TRBV28 | CASVDIYGYTF | TGTGCCAGCGTAGACATCTATGGCTACACCTTC
TRBJ2-7 | . | . | TRBV10-3 | CAIRSGERDEQYF | TGTGCCATCAGGTCGGGGGAGAGGGACGAGCAGTACTTC
TRBJ2-3 | TRBD1 | few | TRBV5-1 | CASSARQGATRDTQYF | TGCGCCAGCAGCGCCCGACAGGGGGCAACCCGAGATACGCAGTATTTT
TRBJ2-2 | TRBD1 | . | TRBV6-5 | CASRYQQGSGTGELFF | TGTGCCAGCAGGTACCAACAGGGGAGCGGCACCGGGGAGCTGTTTTTT
TRBJ2-3 | . | . | TRBV5-6 | CASSAELAQGWGTDTQYF | TGTGCCAGCAGCGCCGAATTAGCACAGGGTTGGGGCACAGATACGCAGTATTTT
TRBJ1-2 | . | . | TRBV28 | CASSPPSSGTDGYTF | TGTGCCAGCAGTCCACCGAGTAGCGGGACCGATGGCTACACCTTC
TRBJ2-1 | TRBD2 | . | TRBV7-2 | CASSTRPGLVDEQFF | TGTGCCAGCAGCACACGTCCGGGACTAGTCGATGAGCAGTTCTTC
TRBJ2-2 | TRBD1 | few | TRBV7-3 | CASSRTGITGELFF | TGTGCCAGCAGCCGGACAGGGATCACCGGGGAGCTGTTTTTT
TRBJ2-1 | TRBD1 | . | TRBV6-5 | CASSSGQGLDEQFF | TGTGCCAGCAGTTCGGGACAGGGTCTCGATGAGCAGTTCTTC
TRBJ2-1 | TRBD2 | . | TRBV19 | CASSIMAGLAGNNEQFF | TGTGCCAGTAGTATTATGGCGGGGCTAGCGGGAAACAATGAGCAGTTCTTC
TRBJ1-4 | TRBD1 | . | TRBV28 | CASSLGTGGGSEKLFF | TGTGCCAGCAGCCTAGGGACAGGGGGTGGAAGTGAAAAACTGTTTTTT
TRBJ2-1 | TRBD1 | . | TRBV7-9 | CASSFDRDEQFF | TGTGCCAGCAGCTTTGACAGGGATGAGCAGTTCTTC
TRBJ1-5 | . | . | TRBV2 | CASSSTGQPQHF | TGTGCCAGCAGTTCAACAGGGCAGCCCCAGCATTTT
TRBJ1-2 | . | . | TRBV2 | CASSPSGTLDYGYTF | TGTGCCAGCAGTCCCTCCGGGACACTTGACTATGGCTACACCTTC
TRBJ1-6 | . | . | TRBV7-2 | CASSLSPNSPLHF | TGTGCCAGCAGCTTAAGCCCCAATTCACCCCTCCACTTT
TRBJ1-2 | . | . | TRBV2 | CASSEGGSINGYTF | TGTGCCAGCAGTGAGGGAGGGAGTATTAACGGCTACACCTTC
TRBJ1-2 | TRBD1 | once | TRBV28 | CASSFGGTAYGYTF | TGTGCCAGCAGTTTTGGCGGGACAGCTTATGGCTACACCTTC
TRBJ1-2 | TRBD1 | . | TRBV30 | CAWSEQGTYGYTF | TGTGCCTGGAGTGAACAGGGGACCTATGGCTACACCTTC
TRBJ1-5 | . | . | TRBV30 | CAWSPTSQDQPQHF | TGTGCCTGGAGTCCAACATCGCAAGATCAGCCCCAGCATTTT
TRBJ2-1 | TRBD2 | . | TRBV4-3 | CASSHAPGLTSYNEQFF | TGCGCCAGCAGCCATGCCCCGGGACTAACCTCCTACAATGAGCAGTTCTTC
TRBJ1-5 | TRBD1 | . | TRBV19 | CASSLPGQGGQPQHF | TGTGCCAGTAGTTTACCGGGACAGGGGGGTCAGCCCCAGCATTTT
TRBJ1-3 | . | . | TRBV7-8 | CASSSGGNTIYF | TGTGCCAGCAGCTCAGGGGGAAACACCATATATTTT
TRBJ1-1 | . | . | TRBV15 | CATSRDRFGGTEAFF | TGTGCCACCAGCAGAGATCGTTTTGGAGGCACTGAAGCTTTCTTT
TRBJ1-3 | . | . | TRBV2 | CASGFRGMGGNTIYF | TGTGCCAGCGGGTTCAGGGGAATGGGGGGAAACACCATATATTTT
TRBJ2-7 | . | few | TRBV5-1 | CASSIDPSGYEQYF | TGCGCCAGCAGTATTGACCCGTCGGGCTACGAGCAGTACTTC
TRBJ2-2 | TRBD1 | once | TRBV7-6 | CASSPGQGTTTGELFF | TGTGCCAGCAGCCCGGGACAGGGGACGACCACCGGGGAGCTGTTTTTT
TRBJ1-6 | . | once | TRBV5-1 | CASNSGDINSPLHF | TGCGCCAGCAACTCTGGGGACATCAATTCACCCCTCCACTTT
TRBJ1-5 | . | once | TRBV3-1/TRBV3-2 | CASSQDHRANQPQHF | TGTGCCAGCAGCCAAGATCACAGGGCCAATCAGCCCCAGCATTTT
TRBJ1-2 | . | . | TRBV12-3/TRBV12-4 | CASSLDRNYGYTF | TGTGCCAGCAGCCTAGACCGAAACTATGGCTACACCTTC
TRBJ1-1 | . | once | TRBV2 | CASSEQGTYTEAFF | TGTGCCAGCAGTGAGCAGGGGACGTACACTGAAGCTTTCTTT
TRBJ2-2 | . | . | TRBV4-1 | CASSHLQWRQHTNTGELFF | TGCGCCAGCAGCCACCTCCAGTGGAGACAGCATACGAACACCGGGGAGCTGTTTTTT
TRBJ1-1 | TRBD1 | . | TRBV5-4 | CASSHGGTGAFDTEAFF | TGTGCCAGCAGCCACGGCGGGACAGGGGCGTTTGACACTGAAGCTTTCTTT
TRBJ2-3 | . | . | TRBV29-1 | CSVGSGRGGTDTQYF | TGCAGCGTTGGTTCTGGGCGAGGGGGTACAGATACGCAGTATTTT
TRBJ2-2 | . | . | TRBV7-6 | CASSSSGWNTGELFF | TGTGCCAGCAGCTCCTCGGGGTGGAACACCGGGGAGCTGTTTTTT
TRBJ2-7 | TRBD2 | . | TRBV18 | CASSIQRGGLRGEQYF | TGTGCCAGCTCCATCCAACGGGGGGGACTTAGAGGCGAGCAGTACTTC